The clone carrying this T cell receptor (beta chain) was seen a few times. The antigen is unknown. The source of the sample is a study of blood T cells in healthy people across ages. Study-wide findings and caveats: Naive T cell percentage strongly correlated with TCR beta diversity.

It was with a sample-barcoded 5' primer and a J-beta primer mix that a second PCR of roughly 6 to 12 cycles was run. A single record per CDR3 protein comes from TCRdb applying MiXCR to the 5' RACE reads. The table records some 640,000 distinct CDR3 sequences, roughly 30% of them present only once. Per the germline V gene, CDR1 is MNHEY and CDR2 is SMNVEV (reference sequence). This CDR3 comprises 18 residues. Trimming took off 3 bases at V and 0 bases at J, with 20 bases between the two ends. The sample was blood. The receptor was derived from a woman of 80 years or more in good health. This chain connects TRBV27 to TRBJ1-1; possibly TRBD1 for D (5 bases). The CDR3, as DNA: TGTGCCAGCAGTTTCACGGTAGGGGCGGGTTCCATGAACACTGAAGCTTTCTTT. Encoded protein: CASSFTVGAGSMNTEAFF.